The next 10 T cell receptor beta chains were all read from a single sample in a study of CD8 T cells in Susac syndrome. The RNA, about 0.45 to 1 ug, was put through reverse transcription using random hexamers. TCRdb analysed the immunoSEQ multiplex PCR reads with MiXCR anew, one entry per CDR3 protein. In the table there are about 130,000 distinct CDR3 sequences, around 94% of which are singletons. Input material: CD8+ T cells from PBMCs. The receptors shown here come from a human donor with Susac syndrome.

The V call is TRBV24-1, the J call TRBJ2-1; the D gene could be TRBD1 or TRBD2 (6 bases each). The CDR3 sequence is 14 residues long. V lost 7 bases and J lost 6, with 15 bases in between. Germline V gene data show CDR1 as KGHDR and CDR2 as SFDVKD. The chain's CDR3 is CATRSEGEVNEQFF. The CDR3 DNA is TGTGCCACCAGGTCGGAGGGGGAAGTCAATGAGCAGTTCTTC.

This rearrangement joins TRBV6-1 to TRBJ1-6; 7 bases agree with TRBD1. Germline CDR1 is MNHNS and CDR2 is SASEGT. Losses at the gene ends were 2 bases for V and 2 bases for J; bases not matched to a gene: 3. The CDR3 runs 16 residues. The CDR3 DNA is TGTGCCAGCAGTGAACAGGGGGAACCCTATAATTCACCCCTCCACTTT. Amino acids: CASSEQGEPYNSPLHF.

This chain links TRBV6-2 or TRBV6-3 with TRBJ2-6; the D gene is possibly TRBD1 (5 bases). CDR1 is MNHEY, CDR2 SVGEGT, per germline. This CDR3 is built from 15 residues. V lost 5 bases to trimming and J lost 0 bases, with 8 bases between them. The CDR3 nucleotides are TGTGCCAGCAGTCTCAGGGCCTCTGGGGCCAACGTCCTGACTTTC. This sequence encodes CASSLRASGANVLTF.

The chain recombines TRBV6-5 with TRBJ2-5; D tentatively reads TRBD1 or TRBD2 (6 bases each). Trimming pared 2 bases from V and 7 bases from J, leaving 11 bases between. The germline V gene encodes CDR1 MNHEY and CDR2 SVGAGI. This CDR3 spans 13 amino acids. The CDR3 nucleotides are TGTGCCAGCAGTTACCCAGAGGGGGGGACCCAGTACTTC. This codes for CASSYPEGGTQYF.

The V and J genes are TRBV4-2 and TRBJ2-5; 15 nucleotides agree with TRBD2. The CDR3 runs 16 residues. Trimming took 5 bases from V and 5 from J; bases not matched to a gene: 6. Germline V gives CDR1 LGHNA, CDR2 YNFKEQ. CDR3 coding DNA: TGTGCCAGCAGCGAAGGGACTAGCGGGGGGTGGGAGACCCAGTACTTC. Protein product: CASSEGTSGGWETQYF.

The J gene is TRBJ2-1, the V gene TRBV12-3 or TRBV12-4, with D hard to call. The CDR3 runs to 12 residues. Trimming shortened V by 3 bases and J by 9 bases, and 9 bases separated the two germline ends. The DNA for the CDR3 is TGTGCCAGCAGTTTCACCTCTGGTGAGCAGTTCTTC. Its protein is CASSFTSGEQFF.

This chain connects TRBV27 to TRBJ1-2; D is unclear. Germline V CDR1 and CDR2: MNHEY, SMNVEV (reference sequence). Trimming pared 2 bases from V and 4 bases from J, leaving 17 bases between. The CDR3 extends over 16 amino acids. The CDR3 DNA reads as TGTGCCAGCAGTTTAAGGGAGACAAGCGTGCCCTATGGCTACACCTTC. Translating gives CASSLRETSVPYGYTF.

Notes on this clonotype: One end of the junction varies from germline; a read error may be responsible. This chain uses TRBV12-3 or TRBV12-4 with TRBJ1-1; unclear D gene. The CDR3 has 13 amino acids. CDR3 sequence reads: CASSPVLKTEAFF. The CDR3 DNA reads TGTGCCAGCAGCCCGGTCCTGAAGACTGAAGCTTTCTTT.

The rearrangement joins TRBV27 to TRBJ2-7, with D hard to call. The germline V gene encodes CDR1 MNHEY and CDR2 SMNVEV (reference sequence). The CDR3 totals 14 residues. Between the trimmed V and J ends, which lost 2 bases and 3 bases, there was a span of 11 bases. DNA of the CDR3: TGTGCCAGCAGTTTAAAGGGTAACTACTACGAGCAGTACTTC. Its translation: CASSLKGNYYEQYF.

The rearrangement uses TRBV12-3 or TRBV12-4 and TRBJ1-2; weak D call: TRBD1 (6 bases). The V end was cut by 5 bases, the J end by 7 bases, with 14 bases between. There are 13 residues in the CDR3. The CDR3 nucleotides read TGTGCCAGCAGTCATCCGGGACAATTTGGCTACACCTTC. As protein: CASSHPGQFGYTF.